This T cell receptor beta chain stems from a study of blood T cells in healthy people across ages (dated by TCRdb to the mid-2010s). Regarding the research as a whole: In model experiments, template switching captured roughly one uniquely barcoded TCR beta cDNA molecule for every two T cells. Using deep sequencing normalized with unique cDNA molecular identifiers, the study measured how TCR beta repertoire diversity changes with age. Four age groups were formed from the donors: young (average roughly 15 years), middle-aged (around 39), aged (roughly 58) and long-lived (more than 75). To avoid experimental bias, donors of different ages were distributed randomly across sequencing lanes. Using the same blood draw, the study looked at two additional independent replicas of 1 million unique cDNA reads for two donors, one aged 18 to 30 and the other aged 80 or older. Study-wide findings and limitations: Observed TCR beta diversity per million T cells fell roughly linearly with age, and a significant reduction was already apparent by age approximately 41. Because donor CMV infection status was unknown, age-related changes in expanded clonotypes were potentially confounded. Estimates of total diversity based on one million sequenced T cells were regarded as lower bounds and as underestimates. Since profiling was done on bulk unsorted PBMCs, naive and antigen-experienced compartments could not be conclusively compared. A strong correlation was found between observed TCR beta diversity and the percentage of naive T cells measured by flow cytometry. The long-lived group showed more naive CD4+ T cells, fewer expanded clones and increased TCR diversity than the aged group, suggesting age selection.

The V and J ends are trimmed by 0 bases and 2 bases, leaving 8 bases between them. From the cysteine through the phenylalanine, the CDR3 covers 14 amino acids. CDR3 DNA is the only sequence kept; it has 42 bases, read in frame from the first base. For CDR1 and CDR2, the germline V gene lists SGDLS and YYNGEE. Ten or more counts support this clonotype. Its specific antigen is unknown. Base qualities are not at hand, and no much larger clone is one base apart. The roughly 39 donors, aged 6 to 90 years, were systemically healthy Caucasian individuals from Russia. Approximately 9.3 milliliters of peripheral blood were drawn from each donor into EDTA-treated Vacutainer tubes. Ficoll-Paque density-gradient centrifugation was used to isolate PBMCs, with at least 6.5 million per sample. Trizol reagent was used to extract total RNA from PBMCs, with at least 5 micrograms per sample. Naive CD45RAhigh/CD27high T cell percentages were measured by flow cytometry on a PBMC aliquot from every donor.

Library preparation used 5' RACE. These reads were obtained on an Illumina HiSeq 2500. A second PCR of roughly 7 to 11 cycles was performed with a sample-barcoded 5' primer and a J-beta primer mix. Each TCR beta cDNA molecule received a unique molecular identifier from a template-switch 5' adaptor carrying 12 random nucleotides. At least 3 million CDR3-containing paired-end reads were obtained from each sample. All of the RNA was converted into first-strand cDNA using the Mint cDNA synthesis kit, with a TRBC-specific oligonucleotide serving as the primer. All cDNA was treated with uracil-DNA glycosylase and then went through a first 18-cycle PCR with the universal primers M1SS and BC2_uni_R. The authors' pipeline ran thus. Each sample was normalized by randomly selecting 1 million high-quality reads, each carrying a distinct molecular identifier. Reads sharing molecular identifiers were discarded rather than binned into consensus sequences. MiTCR, set to a Q25 quality threshold and the strictest error-elimination algorithm, was used for CDR3 identification, clonotype clustering and error correction. A nonparametric unseen species model with Euler transformation was used to estimate lower-bound total TCR beta diversity. The public reads were run again by TCRdb, first through fastp at Q25 and then through MiXCR, and only productive beta chains were kept. All rows with the same CDR3 protein become a single entry with the most common DNA and genes. V and J calls and clone size were set by TCRdb, not the authors. The sample includes about 1.5 million distinct CDR3 sequences, with less than 45% observed a single time. Less than 5% of the sample rests with the top ten.

The sample comprised blood. The TCR comes from a woman under 30 in good health. The chain links TRBV9 with TRBJ1-2; TRBD1 is a weak D gene call, 6 bases matching. This receptor has the CDR3 CASSVVTGNYGYTF. Here is the DNA: TGTGCCAGCAGCGTAGTAACAGGGAACTATGGCTACACCTTC.